The 5 T cell receptor beta chains below were found in one sample sequenced in a study of breast tumors, draining lymph nodes, adjacent tissues. TCRdb reprocessed the multiplex PCR reads via MiXCR and lists one record per CDR3 protein. This table has around 120,000 distinct CDR3 sequences, nearly 20% appearing once. The lymph nodes were axillary draining lymph nodes from breast cancer patients. Sequenced material: axillary lymph node tissue. The receptor set was obtained from a female donor with breast cancer. Some clones in this sample may be carry-over from other donors' samples.

This clonotype was found many times. J is TRBJ2-5 and V is TRBV7-9; tentative D call: TRBD1 (6 bases). CDR1 and CDR2 (germline): SEHNR, FQNEAQ (reference sequence). The CDR3 runs 15 residues. The germline V and J ends were trimmed by 0 bases and 2 bases, with 10 bases remaining between them. CDR3 DNA: TGTGCCAGCAGCTTAGCTGGGACACTTCAAGAGACCCAGTACTTC. The encoded protein is CASSLAGTLQETQYF.

As concerns this clonotype: This clone may be a read error of a much larger clone one base away. J is TRBJ2-3 and V is TRBV11-2, with TRBD1 matching over 8 bases. The germline gives CDR1 SGHAT, CDR2 FQNNGV. The trim removed 7 bases at V and 6 bases at J, leaving 9 bases unmatched. The length of the CDR3 is 14 residues. In nucleotides, the CDR3 is TGTGCCAGCATCATCGACAGGGGTCAGGATACGCAGTATTTT. Translating gives CASIIDRGQDTQYF. Looking up the rest from reference TRBV11-2 and TRBJ2-3 gives the full variable domain: EAGVAQSPRYKIIEKRQSVAFWCNPISGHATLYWYQQILGQGPKLLIQFQNNGVVDDSQLPKDRFSAERLKGVDSTLKIQPAKLEDSAVYLCASIIDRGQDTQYFGPGTRLTVL.

This clonotype was seen many times. The chain carries TRBV5-1 and TRBJ1-4; a weak D match, TRBD1 (6 bases). Deletions cut 1 base from V and 3 bases from J, with 7 bases between. CDR3 length: 14 residues. CDR1 and CDR2 (germline): SGHRS, YFSETQ. The DNA for the CDR3 is TGCGCCAGCAGCTTGAACAGGGCTAATGAAAAACTGTTTTTT. Its protein is CASSLNRANEKLFF.

This clonotype appeared many times. The chain employs TRBV6-5 and TRBJ1-3; no clear D gene. V was trimmed by 4 bases and J by 2 bases, leaving 6 bases between them. In germline, CDR1 is MNHEY, CDR2 SVGAGI. The CDR3 consists of 13 residues. DNA of the CDR3: TGTGCCAGCAGTTGGGCACCTGGAAACACCATATATTTT. Protein sequence: CASSWAPGNTIYF.

This clonotype was observed at least ten times. V and J are TRBV5-4 and TRBJ1-3, with D maybe TRBD1 (5 bases). The CDR3 length is 14 residues. The germline V and J ends were trimmed by 4 bases and 1 base, with 9 bases remaining between them. The V gene's germline CDR1 is SGHNT and CDR2 YYREEE (reference sequence). The CDR3 protein is CASSTDRSGNTIYF. CDR3 DNA sequence: TGTGCCAGCAGCACAGACAGATCTGGAAACACCATATATTTT.